The rows below give T cell receptor beta chains drawn from one sample of a study of cytomegalovirus exposure and HLA in healthy donors. Profiled with immunoSEQ multiplex PCR; TCRdb holds only in-frame clones, not every one. The data show some 74,000 clones, with around 80% seen just once and 0.9% to 1.2% held by the top ten. What was sequenced was PBMCs. Receptor source: a male donor in good health and CMV-seronegative. The CDR3 runs from the conserved cysteine through the conserved F or W. The D gene is left open where the match is weak. Part of the rows lack a size; the others show once, few, many or a class for expanded clones.

TGTGCCACCAGAGGGGACCAAGGGGGCTTTGGCTACACCTTC	CATRGDQGGFGYTF	TRBD1	NA	TRBV15	TRBJ1-2
TGTGCCTGGAGTCGGGACTATGGCTACACCTTC	CAWSRDYGYTF	NA	NA	TRBV30	TRBJ1-2
TGTGCCAGCAGCTCAAACAGGGGTTCTGGAAACACCATATATTTT	CASSSNRGSGNTIYF	TRBD1	NA	TRBV7-3	TRBJ1-3
TGTGCCAGCAGCTTGACTAGCGGGGCTTACGAGCAGTACTTC	CASSLTSGAYEQYF	TRBD2	once	TRBV5-4	TRBJ2-7
TGTGCCAGGCTAACTAGCGGGCGTCACAATGAGCAGTTCTTC	CARLTSGRHNEQFF	TRBD2	NA	TRBV19	TRBJ2-1
TGTGCCTGGAGTGTTCTTGACAGGGTCAATTCACCCCTCCACTTT	CAWSVLDRVNSPLHF	TRBD1	NA	TRBV30	TRBJ1-6
TGCAGTGGGGCCGGGGATGAGCAGTTCTTC	CSGAGDEQFF	NA	NA	TRBV20-1	TRBJ2-1
TGTGCCAGCAGTTTATCGGGGGGGCACAGGGGGCGGCGGCAGCCCCAGCATTTT	CASSLSGGHRGRRQPQHF	TRBD1	NA	TRBV28	TRBJ1-5
TGCGCCAGCAGCTTGTCACAGAACACTGAAGCTTTCTTT	CASSLSQNTEAFF	NA	NA	TRBV5-1	TRBJ1-1
TGTGCCAGCAGCCAGACAGGGATATTAGCCGGGGAGCTGTTTTTT	CASSQTGILAGELFF	TRBD1	NA	TRBV7-2	TRBJ2-2
TGTGCCAGCAGCCCTGACAGGGCCACCTACAATGAGCAGTTCTTC	CASSPDRATYNEQFF	TRBD1	few	TRBV4-2	TRBJ2-1
TGTGCCAGTAGTATAGAGGACACGATTAACTATGGCTACACCTTC	CASSIEDTINYGYTF	NA	few	TRBV19	TRBJ1-2
TGTGCCAGTACCACGAACACTGCGGGTGAGCAGTTCTTC	CASTTNTAGEQFF	NA	NA	TRBV19	TRBJ2-1
TGTGCCAGCAGCCAAGATGGGAGGACAGGGGGCGCCCCGGGTAACTATGGCTACACCTTC	CASSQDGRTGGAPGNYGYTF	TRBD1	NA	TRBV4-2	TRBJ1-2
TGTGCCAGCAGCGTCCGGGTCCAAGGGGGCTATGGCTACACCTTC	CASSVRVQGGYGYTF	NA	NA	TRBV9	TRBJ1-2
TGTGCCAGCAGCTTGGACGGACAGACTTATAATTCACCCCTCCACTTT	CASSLDGQTYNSPLHF	NA	few	TRBV5-4	TRBJ1-6
TGTGCCAGCAATCTCCAACAGGGGGCAAATTCACCCCTCCACTTT	CASNLQQGANSPLHF	TRBD1	NA	TRBV2	TRBJ1-6
TGTGCCAGCAACTCTATAGGACAGGACCCAGTCTATGGCTACACCTTC	CASNSIGQDPVYGYTF	TRBD1	NA	TRBV27	TRBJ1-2
TGCAGCGTCGCGACTAGCGACTACGAGCAGTACTTC	CSVATSDYEQYF	TRBD2	NA	TRBV29-1	TRBJ2-7
TGTGCCAGCAGTGCATCCCTAACAGGGCTTACTAATGAAAAACTGTTTTTT	CASSASLTGLTNEKLFF	NA	NA	TRBV28	TRBJ1-4
TGTGCCAGCTGCAGCGTGCGGGGGACATTCCAAAACACTGAAGCTTTCTTT	CASCSVRGTFQNTEAFF	NA	few	TRBV2	TRBJ1-1
TGTTCCATCAGTGAGGTCCGTGAAAAACTGTTTTTT	CSISEVREKLFF	NA	NA	TRBV10-3	TRBJ1-4